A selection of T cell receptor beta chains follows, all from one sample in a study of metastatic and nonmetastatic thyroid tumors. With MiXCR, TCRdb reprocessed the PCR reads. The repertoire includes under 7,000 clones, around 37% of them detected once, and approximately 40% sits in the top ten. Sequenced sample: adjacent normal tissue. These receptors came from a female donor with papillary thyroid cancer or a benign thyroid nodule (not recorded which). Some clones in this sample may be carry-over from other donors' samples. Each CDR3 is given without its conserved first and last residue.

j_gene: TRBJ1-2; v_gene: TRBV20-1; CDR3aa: SARRPSNYGYT
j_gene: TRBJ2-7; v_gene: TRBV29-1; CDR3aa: SVPGQGAYEQY
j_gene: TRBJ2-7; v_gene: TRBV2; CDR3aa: ASSAVGRSYEQY
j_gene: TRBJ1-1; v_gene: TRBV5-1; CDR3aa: ASSLGGNTEAF
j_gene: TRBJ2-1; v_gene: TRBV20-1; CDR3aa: SARLAGVVNENEQF
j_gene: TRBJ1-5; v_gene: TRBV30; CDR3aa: AWNPGQGAMGNQPQH
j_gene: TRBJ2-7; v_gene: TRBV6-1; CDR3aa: ASRAPEIYPYEQY
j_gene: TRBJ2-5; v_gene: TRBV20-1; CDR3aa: SAMVNSGSNQTQY
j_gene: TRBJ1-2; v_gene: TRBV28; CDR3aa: ASTLGGADYGYT
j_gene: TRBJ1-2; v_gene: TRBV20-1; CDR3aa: SARDRRDRAYYGYT
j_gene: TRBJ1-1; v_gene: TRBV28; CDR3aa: ASSLRQTEAF
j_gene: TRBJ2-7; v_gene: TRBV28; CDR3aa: ASSPEGPSGGQGVYEQY
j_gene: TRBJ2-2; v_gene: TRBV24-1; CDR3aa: ATSEGVLGAGELF
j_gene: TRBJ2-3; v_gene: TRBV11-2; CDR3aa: ASSPGGAIGSYTQY
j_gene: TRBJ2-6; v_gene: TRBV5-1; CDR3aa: ASSLEGQGYSGANVLT
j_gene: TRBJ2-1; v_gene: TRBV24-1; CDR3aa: ATSDVQGVPDEQF
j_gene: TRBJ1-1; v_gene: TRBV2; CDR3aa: ASSGGQGNTEAF
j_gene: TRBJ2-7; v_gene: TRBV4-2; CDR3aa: ASSQDKFQGPTYEQY
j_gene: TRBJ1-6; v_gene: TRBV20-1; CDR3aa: SAREGETLH
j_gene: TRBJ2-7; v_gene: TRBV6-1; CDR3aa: ASSDPKGGAAYEQY
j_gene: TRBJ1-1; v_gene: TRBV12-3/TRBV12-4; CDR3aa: ASTPTGGAVVGTEAF
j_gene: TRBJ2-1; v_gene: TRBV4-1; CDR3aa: ASSPTSSYNEQF
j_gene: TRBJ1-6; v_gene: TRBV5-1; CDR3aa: ASSWTGLGSPLH
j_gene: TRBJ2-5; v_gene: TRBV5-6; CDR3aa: ASSFASGVSWTQY
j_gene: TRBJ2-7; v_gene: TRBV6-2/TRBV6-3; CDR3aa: ASKNSGTSYEQY
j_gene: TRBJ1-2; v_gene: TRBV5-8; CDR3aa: ASNPGQGAYGYT
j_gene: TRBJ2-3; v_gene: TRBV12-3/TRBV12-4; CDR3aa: ASSFSAGRGTDTQY
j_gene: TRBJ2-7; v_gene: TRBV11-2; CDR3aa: ASSFSRPGQGYEQY
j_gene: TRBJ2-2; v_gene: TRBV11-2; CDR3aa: ASSLDRIGNTGELF
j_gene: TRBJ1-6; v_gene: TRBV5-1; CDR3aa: ASSSPGQRNSPLH
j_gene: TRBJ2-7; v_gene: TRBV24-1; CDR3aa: ATGGDNSYEQY
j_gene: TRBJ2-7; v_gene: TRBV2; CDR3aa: ASRQEGDEQY
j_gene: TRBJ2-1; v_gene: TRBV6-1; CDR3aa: ASSPQGSGYNEQF
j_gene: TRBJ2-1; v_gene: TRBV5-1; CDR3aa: ASSLTSVADNEQF
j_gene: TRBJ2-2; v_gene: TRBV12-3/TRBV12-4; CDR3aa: ASTNRGELF
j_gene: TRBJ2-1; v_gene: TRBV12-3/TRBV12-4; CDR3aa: ASSLVGTSNYNEQF
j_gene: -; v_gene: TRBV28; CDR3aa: ATKLPAGQGVFWQY
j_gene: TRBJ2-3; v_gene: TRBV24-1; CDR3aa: ATRLGGPISDTQY
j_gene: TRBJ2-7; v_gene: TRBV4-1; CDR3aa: ASSQDRRNSYEQY